The sample holds many counts of the clone carrying this T cell receptor (beta chain). Its specificity is not known. Alpha and beta constant-region primers primed reverse transcription of approximately 0.55 ug RNA. Alpha and beta chain libraries were made separately by chain-specific third strand synthesis with multiplexing indices. Each cDNA molecule was barcoded, and a single primer pair amplified each chain. The library had 12-nucleotide molecular identifiers formed by two random hexamers joined together. In TCRdb, the 5' RACE reads were re-called with MiXCR into one record per CDR3 protein. The data show around 4,900 distinct CDR3 sequences, roughly 5.5% seen once. Roughly three months, about 14 weeks, into antiretroviral therapy, follow-up blood was collected. Whole blood was used without fractionation, so all unsorted peripheral T cells were included. The data originate from a study of HIV-infected patients and healthy controls. General study findings and limits: Apparent post-therapy Gini recovery among HIV-infected patients was not reproduced with size-matched repertoires.

Trimming shortened V by 3 bases and J by 5 bases, and 14 bases separated the two germline ends. The CDR3 consists of 15 residues. The material sequenced was blood, taken during antiretroviral therapy. The chain has TRBV12-3 or TRBV12-4 and TRBJ2-1; tentative D call: TRBD2 (6 bases). The clonotype comes from an adult with HIV infection. The CDR3: CASSFLGGLHNEQFF. The CDR3 DNA reads as TGTGCCAGCAGTTTCCTCGGGGGACTTCACAATGAGCAGTTCTTC.